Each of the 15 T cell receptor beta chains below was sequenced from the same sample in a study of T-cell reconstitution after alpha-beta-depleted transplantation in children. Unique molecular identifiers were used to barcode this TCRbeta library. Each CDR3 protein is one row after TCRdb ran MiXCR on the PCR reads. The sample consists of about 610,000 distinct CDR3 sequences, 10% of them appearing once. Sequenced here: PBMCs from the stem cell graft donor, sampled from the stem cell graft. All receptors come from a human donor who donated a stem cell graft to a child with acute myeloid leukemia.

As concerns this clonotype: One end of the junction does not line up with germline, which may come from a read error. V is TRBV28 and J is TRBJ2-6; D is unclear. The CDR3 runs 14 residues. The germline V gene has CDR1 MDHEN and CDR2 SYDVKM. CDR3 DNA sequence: TGTGCCAGCACCCCCGGCGCTGGGACCAACGTCCTGACTTTC. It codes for CASTPGAGTNVLTF.

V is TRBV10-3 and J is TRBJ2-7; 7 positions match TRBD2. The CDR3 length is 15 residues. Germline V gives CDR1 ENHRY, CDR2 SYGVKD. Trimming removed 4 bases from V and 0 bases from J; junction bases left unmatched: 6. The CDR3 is CAISAEGGLSYEQYF. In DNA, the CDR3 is TGTGCCATCAGTGCAGAGGGAGGGCTCTCCTACGAGCAGTACTTC.

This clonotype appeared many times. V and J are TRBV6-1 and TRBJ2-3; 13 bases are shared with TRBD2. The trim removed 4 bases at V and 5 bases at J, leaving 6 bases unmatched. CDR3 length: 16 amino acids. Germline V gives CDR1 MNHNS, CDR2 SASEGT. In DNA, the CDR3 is TGTGCCAGCAGTGGGACTAGCGGGAGAGTTGGAGATACGCAGTATTTT. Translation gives CASSGTSGRVGDTQYF.

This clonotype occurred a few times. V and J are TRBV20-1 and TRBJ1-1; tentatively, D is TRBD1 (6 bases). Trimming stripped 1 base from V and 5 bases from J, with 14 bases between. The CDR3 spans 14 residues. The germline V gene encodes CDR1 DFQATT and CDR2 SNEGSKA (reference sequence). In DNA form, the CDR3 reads TGCAGTGCTAGAGCCACAGGGAAGAAGACTGAAGCTTTCTTT. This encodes CSARATGKKTEAFF.

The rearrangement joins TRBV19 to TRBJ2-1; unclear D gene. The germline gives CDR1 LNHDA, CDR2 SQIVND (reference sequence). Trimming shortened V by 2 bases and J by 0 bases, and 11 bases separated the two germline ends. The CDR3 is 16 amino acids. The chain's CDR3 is CASSIKTASSYNEQFF. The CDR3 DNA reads TGTGCCAGTAGTATAAAAACAGCGAGCTCCTACAATGAGCAGTTCTTC.

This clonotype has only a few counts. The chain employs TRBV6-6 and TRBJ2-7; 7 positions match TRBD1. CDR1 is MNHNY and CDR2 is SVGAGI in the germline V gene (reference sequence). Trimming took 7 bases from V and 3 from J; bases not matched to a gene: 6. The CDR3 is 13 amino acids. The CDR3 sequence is CASTGQTFYEQYF. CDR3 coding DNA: TGTGCCAGCACGGGACAGACTTTCTACGAGCAGTACTTC.

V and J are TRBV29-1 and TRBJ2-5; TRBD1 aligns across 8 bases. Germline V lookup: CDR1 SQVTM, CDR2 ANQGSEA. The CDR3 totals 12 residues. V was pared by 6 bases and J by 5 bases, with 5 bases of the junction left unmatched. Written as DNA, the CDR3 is TGCAGCGTACGCAGGGGGCCGGAGACCCAGTACTTC. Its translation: CSVRRGPETQYF. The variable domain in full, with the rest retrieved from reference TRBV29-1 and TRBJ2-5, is SAVISQKPSRDICQRGTSLTIQCQVDSQVTMMFWYRQQPGQSLTLIATANQGSEATYESGFVIDKFPISRPNLTFSTLTVSNMSPEDSSIYLCSVRRGPETQYFGPGTRLLVL.

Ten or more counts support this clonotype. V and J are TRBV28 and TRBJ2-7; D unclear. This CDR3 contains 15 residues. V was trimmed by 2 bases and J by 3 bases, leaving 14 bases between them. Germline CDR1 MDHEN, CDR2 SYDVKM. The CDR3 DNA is TGTGCCAGCAGTTTAGGTGAAGGGTTCAACTACGAGCAGTACTTC. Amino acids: CASSLGEGFNYEQYF. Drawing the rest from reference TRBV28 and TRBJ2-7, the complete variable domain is DVKVTQSSRYLVKRTGEKVFLECVQDMDHENMFWYRQDPGLGLRLIYFSYDVKMKEKGDIPEGYSVSREKKERFSLILESASTNQTSMYLCASSLGEGFNYEQYFGPGTRLTVT.

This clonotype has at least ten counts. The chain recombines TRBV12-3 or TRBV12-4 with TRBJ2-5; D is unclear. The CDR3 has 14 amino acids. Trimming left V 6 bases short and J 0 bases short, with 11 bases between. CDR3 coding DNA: TGTGCCAGCAGCCCCGAGGACCACCAAGAGACCCAGTACTTC. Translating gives CASSPEDHQETQYF.

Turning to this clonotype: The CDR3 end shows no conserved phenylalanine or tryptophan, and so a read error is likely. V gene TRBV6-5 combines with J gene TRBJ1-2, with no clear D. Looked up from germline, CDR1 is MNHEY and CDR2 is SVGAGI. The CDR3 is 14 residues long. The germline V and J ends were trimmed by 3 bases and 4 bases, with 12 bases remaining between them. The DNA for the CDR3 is TGTGCCAGCAGTTATTTGGGCAGTCTCTATGGCTACACCCTC. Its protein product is CASSYLGSLYGYTL.

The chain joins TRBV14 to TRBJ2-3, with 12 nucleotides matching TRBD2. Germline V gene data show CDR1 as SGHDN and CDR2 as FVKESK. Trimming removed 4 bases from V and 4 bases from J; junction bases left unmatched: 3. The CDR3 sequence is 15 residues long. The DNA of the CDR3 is TGTGCCAGCAGCCTGACTAGCGGGAGACCAGATACGCAGTATTTT. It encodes CASSLTSGRPDTQYF.

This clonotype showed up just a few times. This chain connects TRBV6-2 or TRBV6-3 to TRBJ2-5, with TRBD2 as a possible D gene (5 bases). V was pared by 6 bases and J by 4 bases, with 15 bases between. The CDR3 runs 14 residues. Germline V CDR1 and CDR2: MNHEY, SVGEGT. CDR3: CASRSTTSRETQYF. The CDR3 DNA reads TGTGCCAGCAGATCGACTACTTCTCGAGAGACCCAGTACTTC.

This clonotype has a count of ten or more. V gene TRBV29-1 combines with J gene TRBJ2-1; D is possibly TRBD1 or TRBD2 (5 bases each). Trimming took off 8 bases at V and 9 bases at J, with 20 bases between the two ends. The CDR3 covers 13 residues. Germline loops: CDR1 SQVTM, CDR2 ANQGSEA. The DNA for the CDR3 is TGCAGCTTGGTGCCGACGGGGCGGAGTGAGCAGTTCTTC. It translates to CSLVPTGRSEQFF.

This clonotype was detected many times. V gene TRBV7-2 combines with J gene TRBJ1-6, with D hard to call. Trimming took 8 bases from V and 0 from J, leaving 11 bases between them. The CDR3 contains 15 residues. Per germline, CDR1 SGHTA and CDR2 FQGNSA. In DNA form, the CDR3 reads TGTGCCAGCGGACTCCTGAGCTCCTATAATTCACCCCTCCACTTT. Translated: CASGLLSSYNSPLHF.

The CDR3 region has the DNA TGCAGTGCTAGAGTACGATCTAGCAATGAGCAGTTCTTC. The encoded protein is CSARVRSSNEQFF. The V call is TRBV20-1, the J call TRBJ2-1; D gene unclear. CDR1 is DFQATT and CDR2 is SNEGSKA in the germline V gene (reference sequence). V gave up 1 base and J gave up 6 bases, with 10 bases separating them. The CDR3 contains 13 residues.